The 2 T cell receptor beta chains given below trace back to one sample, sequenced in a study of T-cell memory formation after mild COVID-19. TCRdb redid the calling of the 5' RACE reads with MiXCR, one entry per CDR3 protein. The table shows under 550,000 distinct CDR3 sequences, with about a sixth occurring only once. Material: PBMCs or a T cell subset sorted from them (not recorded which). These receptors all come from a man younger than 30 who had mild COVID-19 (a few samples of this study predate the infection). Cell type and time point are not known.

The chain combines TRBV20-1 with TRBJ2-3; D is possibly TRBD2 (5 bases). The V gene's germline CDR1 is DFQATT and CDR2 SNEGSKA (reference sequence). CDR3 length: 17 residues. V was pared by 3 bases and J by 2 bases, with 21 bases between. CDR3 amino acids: CSASLLGRAINTDTQYF. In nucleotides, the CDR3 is TGCAGTGCTAGCCTCCTTGGGCGGGCCATAAACACAGATACGCAGTATTTT.

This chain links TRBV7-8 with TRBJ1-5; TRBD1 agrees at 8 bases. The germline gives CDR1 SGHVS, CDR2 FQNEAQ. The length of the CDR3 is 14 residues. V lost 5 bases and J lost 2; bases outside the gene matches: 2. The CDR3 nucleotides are TGTGCCAGCAGCAACAGGGGGGGCAATCAGCCCCAGCATTTT. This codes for CASSNRGGNQPQHF.